This passage covers 30 T cell receptor beta chains from one sample sequenced in a study of shared clonotypes between healthy human individuals (dated by TCRdb to the early 2020s). Preparation of the library involved the immunoSEQ multiplex PCR assay. TCRdb obtained this table from immuneACCESS and retained in-frame rearrangements with V and J assigned. These tables miss some clones; where compared with another copy, unresolved V genes account for less than half of the shortfall, and the remainder is unexplained. In all, the sample holds millions of clones, and approximately 90% of those were seen once. The ten largest clones capture under 0.15% of the sample. Sequencing was carried out using naive CD4+ T cells sorted from blood. The sample's cell subset or site label, in plain terms: CD45RA+ positively selected. The origin of the receptors is a man between 18 and 29 years old in good health.

The chain uses TRBV11-3 and TRBJ1-6; TRBD1 matches 7 bases. CDR3 length: 13 amino acids. J gave up 8 bases and V 5 bases, and 3 bases lay outside the gene matches. Germline lookup yields CDR1 SGHNT and CDR2 YENEEA. The CDR3 DNA sequence: TGTGCCAGCAGCCTAACAGGGGATTCACCCCTCCACTTT. As protein: CASSLTGDSPLHF.

For this clone: The same CDR3 also results from other DNA sequences found in this sample. The genes are TRBV5-1 and TRBJ1-4; 7 bases are shared with TRBD1. This CDR3 comprises 14 residues. Germline V gene lookup returns CDR1 SGHRS and CDR2 YFSETQ. J lost 7 bases, V lost 0 bases, and 3 bases had no gene match. In nucleotides, the CDR3 is TGCGCCAGCAGCTTGGTCGCAGGGGGTGAAAAACTGTTTTTT. Translating gives CASSLVAGGEKLFF. Based on the CDR3 plus reference TRBV5-1 and TRBJ1-4, the full variable domain is KAGVTQTPRYLIKTRGQQVTLSCSPISGHRSVSWYQQTPGQGLQFLFEYFSETQRNKGNFPGRFSGRQFSNSRSEMNVSTLELGDSALYLCASSLVAGGEKLFFGSGTQLSVL.

The gene calls are TRBV28 and TRBJ2-5; D ambiguous. This CDR3 is 13 amino acids long. Germline CDR1 MDHEN, CDR2 SYDVKM. The V end was cut by 4 bases, the J end by 5 bases, with 11 bases between. The CDR3 DNA reads TGTGCCAGCAGTTCATTCCTGGGGGAGACCCAGTACTTC. Translation: CASSSFLGETQYF.

The CDR3 reads CASSAGLKDEQFF. Written as DNA, the CDR3 is TGCGCCAGCAGTGCAGGCCTAAAGGATGAGCAGTTCTTC. The genes are TRBV10-1 and TRBJ2-1; D ambiguous. Germline CDR1 WNHNN, CDR2 SYGVQD (reference sequence). The CDR3 covers 13 residues. Trimming took 4 bases from V and 8 from J, leaving 12 bases between them.

In regard to this clone: The same CDR3 also results from other DNA sequences found in this sample. The V and J genes are TRBV28 and TRBJ2-7; TRBD2 might be the D (5 bases). The V gene's germline CDR1 is MDHEN and CDR2 SYDVKM. Trimming stripped 2 bases from V and 7 bases from J, with 9 bases between. The length of the CDR3 is 12 residues. As DNA, the CDR3 is TGTGCCAGCAGTTTACTAGCAGATGAGCAGTACTTC. Translating it yields CASSLLADEQYF.

This clone was seen a few times. This chain uses TRBV2 with TRBJ1-1; TRBD1 is a possible D gene (5 bases). V lost 4 bases to trimming and J lost 4 bases, with 10 bases between them. The CDR3 length is 13 residues. CDR1 is SNHLY, CDR2 FYNNEI, per germline. The CDR3 region is CASSADSVTEAFF. The DNA of the CDR3 is TGTGCCAGCAGTGCAGACAGTGTCACTGAAGCTTTCTTT.

This clone was counted once. V usage is TRBV11-2 and J usage is TRBJ1-2; D is uncertain. V was trimmed by 1 base and J by 3 bases, leaving 6 bases between them. This CDR3 comprises 13 residues. Germline CDR1 and CDR2: SGHAT and FQNNGV. CDR3 in amino acids: CASSLAADYGYTF. CDR3 coding DNA: TGTGCCAGCAGCTTAGCGGCAGACTATGGCTACACCTTC.

This chain links TRBV10-3 with TRBJ2-3; 9 nucleotides align to TRBD1. The CDR3 is 14 residues long. With V trimmed by 6 bases and J by 3 bases, 4 bases remained unmatched. Germline V gene sequence: CDR1 ENHRY, CDR2 SYGVKD. The CDR3 DNA follows: TGTGCCATCAGGACAGGGGGGAAAACAGATACGCAGTATTTT. This sequence encodes CAIRTGGKTDTQYF.

This chain links TRBV11-2 with TRBJ2-7, with 8 nucleotides matching TRBD1. In germline, CDR1 is SGHAT, CDR2 FQNNGV. The CDR3 loop spans 15 amino acids. Unmatched junction bases numbered 12, after V lost 7 bases and J lost 4 bases. CDR3 sequence (DNA): TGTGCCAGCACCCTAGGGGGGCAGGGGGCTTACGAGCAGTACTTC. This codes for CASTLGGQGAYEQYF.

J is TRBJ2-3 and V is TRBV6-1; 9 bases map to TRBD2. J gave up 4 bases and V 1 base, and 9 bases lay outside the gene matches. In germline, CDR1 is MNHNS, CDR2 SASEGT. The CDR3 is 17 amino acids. The CDR3 bases are TGTGCCAGCAGTGAAGAGTTGGCGGGGGGGCCTTCAGATACGCAGTATTTT. This encodes CASSEELAGGPSDTQYF.

Concerning this clone itself: In the same sample, other DNA sequences code for this CDR3. The J gene is TRBJ2-7, the V gene TRBV11-2, with 7 bases identical to TRBD1. The V and J ends lost 10 bases and 0 bases, in that order; junction bases with no gene match: 9. The CDR3 length is 14 residues. Per germline, CDR1 SGHAT and CDR2 FQNNGV. CDR3 protein: CATSRDRVSYEQYF. Written as DNA, the CDR3 is TGTGCCACCTCCCGGGACAGAGTCTCCTACGAGCAGTACTTC.

The rearrangement links TRBV7-2 to TRBJ1-6; D may be TRBD1 (5 bases). V gave up 2 bases and J gave up 8 bases, with 10 bases separating them. The germline CDR1 and CDR2 sequences are SGHTA and FQGNSA. The CDR3 is 14 residues long. CDR3 residues: CASSLQGADSPLHF. The DNA of the CDR3 is TGTGCCAGCAGCTTACAAGGGGCGGATTCACCCCTCCACTTT.

The rearrangement links TRBV18 to TRBJ2-5, with a weak D call TRBD2 (6 bases). Judging by the DNA end, TRBJ2-7 fits better; the J call may be wrong. Germline V gene data show CDR1 as KGHSH and CDR2 as LQKENI. The CDR3 runs 15 residues. The CDR3 sequence: CASSPPIAEPYEQYF. The CDR3 DNA is TGTGCCAGCTCACCACCCATAGCGGAGCCCTACGAGCAGTACTTC.

V gene TRBV6-6 combines with J gene TRBJ2-7; D is possibly TRBD1 (5 bases). CDR3 length: 15 amino acids. The V gene's germline CDR1 is MNHNY and CDR2 SVGAGI (reference sequence). Between the trimmed V and J ends, which lost 2 bases and 2 bases, there was a span of 13 bases. In DNA form, the CDR3 reads TGTGCCAGCAGTTACCCCCCAGGGCCCACCTACGAGCAGTACTTC. Translating it yields CASSYPPGPTYEQYF.

The CDR3 spells CASSPIGGIDYGYTF. In nucleotides, the CDR3 is TGTGCCAGCAGCCCCATTGGGGGGATCGACTATGGCTACACCTTC. The genes are TRBV14 and TRBJ1-2; tentatively, D is TRBD1 (5 bases). This CDR3 has 15 residues. V was clipped by 4 bases and J by 3 bases, with 15 bases between them. Germline V CDR1 and CDR2: SGHDN, FVKESK.

The chain combines TRBV4-2 with TRBJ1-2, with D perhaps TRBD1 (5 bases). The V gene lost 3 bases and the J gene lost 3 bases, with 20 bases spanning the gap. CDR3 length: 17 residues. Germline CDR1 and CDR2: LGHNA and YNFKEQ. The CDR3 protein is CASSQGPSGGGHYGYTF. The CDR3 nucleotides are TGTGCCAGCAGCCAGGGACCCTCGGGAGGCGGCCACTATGGCTACACCTTC.

This clone was counted only a few times. This chain connects TRBV2 to TRBJ1-2; D unclear. The CDR3 runs to 13 residues. The germline CDR1 and CDR2 sequences are SNHLY and FYNNEI. The V end lost 5 bases, the J end lost 3 bases, and 10 bases lay between the germline ends. CDR3 bases: TGTGCCAGCAGTCCCGGGTCCTACTATGGCTACACCTTC. Translating it yields CASSPGSYYGYTF. The full variable domain, in which reference TRBV2 and TRBJ1-2 provide the parts outside the CDR3, is EPEVTQTPSHQVTQMGQEVILRCVPISNHLYFYWYRQILGQKVEFLVSFYNNEISEKSEIFDDQFSVERPDGSNFTLKIRSTKLEDSAMYFCASSPGSYYGYTFGSGTRLTVV.

V gene TRBV6-1 combines with J gene TRBJ1-1; weak D call: TRBD1 (5 bases). The CDR3 spans 13 residues. CDR1 is MNHNS, CDR2 SASEGT, per germline. Trimming took 4 bases from V and 6 from J, leaving 12 bases between them. CDR3 DNA: TGTGCCAGCAGTGTTTCCAGGGTCCCTGAAGCTTTCTTT. Protein sequence: CASSVSRVPEAFF.

This rearrangement joins TRBV19 to TRBJ1-5; weak D call: TRBD1 (6 bases). This CDR3 region has 14 residues. The ends were cut back, 2 bases at V and 9 bases at J, with 14 bases in the middle. Germline CDR1 and CDR2: LNHDA and SQIVND (reference sequence). For the CDR3, the DNA is TGTGCCAGTAGTATATCAGACAGGCTCGGGCCCCAGCATTTT. This translates into CASSISDRLGPQHF.

The J gene is TRBJ2-5, the V gene TRBV11-2; TRBD2 is a possible D gene (6 bases). V shed 2 bases and J shed 4 bases, with 20 bases lying between them. Germline lookup yields CDR1 SGHAT and CDR2 FQNNGV. The length of the CDR3 is 17 residues. The DNA for the CDR3 is TGTGCCAGCAGCTTAAGCCCCGGGTCGGCCGGGGGAGAGACCCAGTACTTC. Translating gives CASSLSPGSAGGETQYF.

The chain is built from TRBV5-5 and TRBJ2-3, with TRBD2 identical over 7 bases. This CDR3 comprises 18 residues. Germline V CDR1 and CDR2: SGHKS, YYEKEE (reference sequence). Trimming took 4 bases from V and 0 from J; bases not matched to a gene: 14. CDR3 coding DNA: TGTGCCAGCAGCGCAGATGGGACTACTCTCCTTAGCACAGATACGCAGTATTTT. This translates into CASSADGTTLLSTDTQYF.

This clone was detected once. The chain couples TRBV21-1 to TRBJ2-7; TRBD2 was called by the table and not checked on the DNA. TRBV21-1 is recorded as a pseudogene. The CDR3 totals 16 residues. The CDR3 region has the DNA TGTGCCAGCAGCAGAGGGACTAGCGGGAGTTCCTACGAGCAGTACTTC. Residues: CASSRGTSGSSYEQYF.

About this clone itself: The junction differs from germline at one of its ends, possibly a read error. The V call is TRBV27, the J call TRBJ1-5; the D gene is possibly TRBD1 (5 bases). Germline V CDR1 and CDR2: MNHEY, SMNVEV (reference sequence). CDR3 length: 12 residues. CDR3 bases: TGTGCGAGCAGGGATGTGGGTCAGCCCCAGCATTTT. It encodes CASRDVGQPQHF.

The chain couples TRBV19 to TRBJ1-6; 11 positions agree with TRBD1. With 5 bases clipped from V and 2 bases from J, the junction kept 8 bases outside the gene matches. This CDR3 comprises 18 residues. Germline V gene sequence: CDR1 LNHDA, CDR2 SQIVND (reference sequence). CDR3 nucleotides: TGTGCCAGTAGTCCTCGGACAGGGGGCAGCGCCTATAATTCACCCCTCCACTTT. This codes for CASSPRTGGSAYNSPLHF.

The chain recombines TRBV7-9 with TRBJ2-3; TRBD2 matches at 13 bases. Trimming at V came to 3 bases and at J to 5 bases, leaving 2 bases not matched to a gene. The germline CDR1 and CDR2 sequences are SEHNR and FQNEAQ (reference sequence). The CDR3 is 15 amino acids. The CDR3 region has the DNA TGTGCCAGCAGCTTTCGACTAGCGGGAGGAGATACGCAGTATTTT. Translating it yields CASSFRLAGGDTQYF.

This chain links TRBV20-1 with TRBJ2-3, with D possibly being TRBD2 (5 bases). The CDR3 has 11 amino acids. CDR1 and CDR2 (germline): DFQATT, SNEGSKA (reference sequence). Trimming took 5 bases from V and 6 from J, leaving 9 bases between them. CDR3 in DNA: TGCAGTGCTGGAGGCTACGATACGCAGTATTTT. It is translated as CSAGGYDTQYF.

A word on this clone: Additional DNA sequences in this sample encode the identical CDR3. The chain uses TRBV7-8 and TRBJ1-6; D is ambiguous. The V and J ends lost 3 bases and 6 bases respectively, with 6 bases between them. CDR1 and CDR2 (germline): SGHVS, FQNEAQ. This CDR3 has 13 amino acids. For the CDR3, the DNA is TGTGCCAGCAGCTTGGGCGGTAATTCACCCCTCCACTTT. The encoded protein is CASSLGGNSPLHF.

The chain recombines TRBV5-6 with TRBJ1-6; no clear D. Per germline, CDR1 SGHDT and CDR2 YYEEEE. The CDR3 runs 14 residues. V lost 2 bases and J lost 5, with 8 bases in between. CDR3 in DNA: TGTGCCAGCAGCTTCGGGCAGAATAATTCACCCCTCCACTTT. It yields the protein CASSFGQNNSPLHF.

This clone has a single count. The sample holds other DNA sequences that translate to the same CDR3. V usage is TRBV5-1 and J usage is TRBJ1-1, with TRBD1 matching over 10 bases. There are 15 residues in the CDR3. Germline V lookup: CDR1 SGHRS, CDR2 YFSETQ. Trimming cost V 4 bases and J 0 bases; bases outside gene matches: 3. In DNA, the CDR3 is TGCGCCAGCAGCAGGGGACAGGGGATGAACACTGAAGCTTTCTTT. Translation gives CASSRGQGMNTEAFF.

V gene TRBV19 combines with J gene TRBJ1-1; D ambiguous. From germline, CDR1 is LNHDA and CDR2 SQIVND (reference sequence). The CDR3 totals 15 residues. Trimming took 0 bases from V and 0 from J, leaving 8 bases between them. The CDR3 DNA is TGTGCCAGTAGTATAGATCCGGGTTTGAACACTGAAGCTTTCTTT. This encodes CASSIDPGLNTEAFF. Full variable domain (remainder filled in from reference TRBV19 and TRBJ1-1): DGGITQSPKYLFRKEGQNVTLSCEQNLNHDAMYWYRQDPGQGLRLIYYSQIVNDFQKGDIAEGYSVSREKKESFPLTVTSAQKNPTAFYLCASSIDPGLNTEAFFGQGTRLTVV.